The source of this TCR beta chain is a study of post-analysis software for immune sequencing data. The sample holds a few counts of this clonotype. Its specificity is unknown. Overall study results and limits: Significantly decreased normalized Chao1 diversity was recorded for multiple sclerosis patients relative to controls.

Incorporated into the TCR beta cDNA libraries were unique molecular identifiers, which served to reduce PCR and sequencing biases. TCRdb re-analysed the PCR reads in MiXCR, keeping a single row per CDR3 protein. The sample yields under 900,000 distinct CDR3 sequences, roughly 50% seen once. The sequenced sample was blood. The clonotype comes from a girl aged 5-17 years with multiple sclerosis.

The CDR3 reads CASSPVEQRGMDSPLHF. CDR3 sequence (DNA): TGTGCCAGCAGCCCGGTTGAACAGAGAGGAATGGATTCACCCCTCCACTTT. The J gene is TRBJ1-6, the V gene TRBV7-9; D gene uncertain. Trimming removed 5 bases at V and 8 bases at J, with 22 bases between. The CDR3 extends over 17 amino acids. The germline CDR1 and CDR2 sequences are SEHNR and FQNEAQ (reference sequence). Supplemented by reference TRBV7-9 and TRBJ1-6, the full variable domain reads DTGVSQNPRHKITKRGQNVTFRCDPISEHNRLYWYRQTLGQGPEFLTYFQNEAQLEKSRLLSDRFSAERPKGSFSTLEIQRTEQGDSAMYLCASSPVEQRGMDSPLHFGNGTRLTVT.